Shown below are 21 T cell receptor beta chains from a single sample sequenced in a study of monozygotic twins with inflammatory bowel disease. TCRdb derives one entry per CDR3 protein from the 5' RACE reads, leaving out DNA. This table holds 300,000 to 450,000 distinct CDR3 sequences. The sequenced sample was blood. Receptors originate from a human donor with ulcerative colitis or Crohn's disease, or a healthy co-twin of an affected twin (not recorded which).

The J gene is TRBJ2-2, the V gene TRBV7-9; without DNA, the TCRdb call of TRBD1 cannot be checked. CDR1 is SEHNR and CDR2 is FQNEAQ in the germline V gene (reference sequence). This CDR3 spans 15 amino acids. The CDR3 is CASSQQTGGTGELFF.

The rearrangement uses TRBV4-1 and TRBJ2-3; TCRdb selects TRBD2, and the lack of DNA leaves this call unchecked. Germline CDR1 MGHRA, CDR2 YSYEKL. The CDR3 consists of 21 residues. This CDR3 reads CASSQYRAGLAGGRATDTQYF.

This chain joins TRBV18 and TRBJ2-7; TCRdb designates TRBD1, a call that cannot be tested without DNA. The germline V gene has CDR1 KGHSH and CDR2 LQKENI. This CDR3 has 13 amino acids. CDR3 in amino acids: CASSPDRDYEQYF.

V is TRBV7-2 and J is TRBJ1-4; TCRdb returns TRBD1, unconfirmable since there is no DNA. The CDR3 is 14 residues long. The germline CDR1 and CDR2 sequences are SGHTA and FQGNSA. CDR3 region: CASSSTGDVEKLFF.

The genes are TRBV3-1 and TRBJ2-2; the TCRdb call, TRBD2, lacks DNA for checking. CDR1 is LGHDT and CDR2 is YNNKEL in the germline V gene (reference sequence). CDR3 length equals 16 residues. The CDR3 sequence: CASSQISGTNTGELFF. The full variable domain, rest sourced from reference TRBV3-1 and TRBJ2-2, is DTAVSQTPKYLVTQMGNDKSIKCEQNLGHDTMYWYKQDSKKFLKIMFSYNNKELIINETVPNRFSPKSPDKAHLNLHINSLELGDSAVYFCASSQISGTNTGELFFGEGSRLTVL.

This rearrangement joins TRBV7-2 to TRBJ1-2; the TCRdb call, TRBD1, lacks DNA for checking. CDR1 SGHTA and CDR2 FQGNSA come from the germline V gene. This CDR3 has 16 amino acids. CDR3 region: CASMSQGVAPNYGYTF.

The chain combines TRBV19 with TRBJ2-7; TCRdb reports TRBD2, a call that lacks DNA to check it against. The CDR3 runs 15 residues. Germline V gives CDR1 LNHDA, CDR2 SQIVND (reference sequence). CDR3 sequence: CASSATSGDSYEQYF.

J is TRBJ2-5 and V is TRBV4-3; TCRdb gives TRBD2 as the D gene, but with no DNA this cannot be confirmed. The CDR3 has 15 amino acids. Germline V gene data show CDR1 as LGHNA and CDR2 as YSLEER. CDR3 in amino acids: CASSHETAVRETQYF.

The chain carries TRBV11-1 and TRBJ2-7; the D call of TRBD1 rests on TCRdb alone, since no DNA is present to check it. Germline values: CDR1 SGHAT, CDR2 FQDESV (reference sequence). The CDR3 is made up of 16 amino acids. CDR3: CASSLHRGQGTYEQYF.

The chain joins TRBV4-3 to TRBJ2-5; TCRdb's D call of TRBD1 is untestable without DNA. This CDR3 spans 16 amino acids. CDR1 is LGHNA, CDR2 YSLEER, per germline. CDR3 residues: CASSQETQGAEETQYF.

This chain connects TRBV10-3 to TRBJ2-7; TCRdb lists TRBD1, though no DNA is available to test this call. There are 15 residues in the CDR3. Germline V gene sequence: CDR1 ENHRY, CDR2 SYGVKD. CDR3 loop: CAISGQGQGAYEQYF.

V gene TRBV2 combines with J gene TRBJ2-7. CDR1 and CDR2 from the germline V gene are SNHLY and FYNNEI. The CDR3 consists of 12 residues. This CDR3 reads CASRRVSYEQYF.

V and J are TRBV6-2 or TRBV6-3 and TRBJ1-6. This CDR3 spans 12 amino acids. CDR1 and CDR2 (germline): MNHEY, SVGEGT. CDR3: CASSYSYSPLHF.

The chain couples TRBV6-5 to TRBJ2-1; TCRdb returns TRBD1, unconfirmable since there is no DNA. Germline V CDR1 and CDR2: MNHEY, SVGAGI. This CDR3 comprises 13 residues. Here the CDR3 reads CASSYVRGREQFF.

This rearrangement joins TRBV7-3 to TRBJ1-1. The CDR3 has 13 residues. From germline, CDR1 is SGHTA and CDR2 FQGTGA. The CDR3 reads CASSLYENTEAFF.

V is TRBV12-3 or TRBV12-4 and J is TRBJ1-5; TCRdb calls TRBD1, which cannot be checked without DNA. The CDR3 length is 16 residues. This CDR3 reads CASSFRNRGGNQPQHF.

The chain joins TRBV7-3 to TRBJ1-6; TCRdb's D call, TRBD1, is unchecked because there is no DNA. The germline CDR1 and CDR2 sequences are SGHTA and FQGTGA. The CDR3 is 15 residues long. CDR3 sequence: CASSLTTGDTSPLHF.

CDR3 protein: CASSLATDRHGYTF. The V call is TRBV5-1, the J call TRBJ1-2; checking the TCRdb D call of TRBD1 is not possible without DNA. This CDR3 is 14 amino acids long. Germline assignment: CDR1 SGHRS and CDR2 YFSETQ.

The chain uses TRBV3-1 and TRBJ1-5; TCRdb designates TRBD1, a call that cannot be tested without DNA. This CDR3 contains 14 residues. Germline CDR1 LGHDT, CDR2 YNNKEL (reference sequence). The CDR3 spells CASSQDTGGQPQHF.

The chain couples TRBV6-5 to TRBJ2-4; TCRdb picks TRBD1, but there is no DNA to check that call. Germline-derived CDR1 and CDR2 are MNHEY and SVGAGI. This CDR3 is 15 amino acids long. CDR3: CASSYVVGGPNIQYF.

The rearrangement links TRBV10-3 to TRBJ2-7; there is no DNA to check the TCRdb D call of TRBD1. CDR1 is ENHRY and CDR2 is SYGVKD in the germline V gene. The CDR3 contains 14 residues. CDR3 sequence reads: CAISEDRSLGEQYF.